This passage covers 18 T cell receptor beta chains from one sample sequenced in a study of post-analysis software for immune sequencing data. Findings and caveats of the study: In patients, TRBV5-6, TRBV5-1 and TRBV20-1 belonged to roughly five TRBV segments found more frequently than in controls.

Incorporated into the TCR beta cDNA libraries were unique molecular identifiers, which served to reduce PCR and sequencing biases. TCRdb re-called the PCR reads through MiXCR, storing one row per CDR3 protein. The sample holds about 810,000 distinct CDR3 sequences, roughly 50% seen once. Their antigens are not known. The sequencing input was blood. The receptors were gathered from a girl between 5 and 17 years old with multiple sclerosis.

V and J are TRBV11-2 and TRBJ2-3; possible D gene TRBD2, 6 bases. V shed 6 bases and J shed 2 bases, with 18 bases lying between them. This CDR3 has 16 residues. CDR1 is SGHAT, CDR2 FQNNGV, per germline. CDR3 sequence (DNA): TGTGCCAGCAGATCTGAAGCAGGACTACTCACAGATACGCAGTATTTT. Protein: CASRSEAGLLTDTQYF.

The chain couples TRBV7-2 to TRBJ2-3, with 9 nucleotides matching TRBD2. Germline loops: CDR1 SGHTA, CDR2 FQGNSA. The CDR3 length is 17 residues. V gave up 5 bases and J gave up 1 base; unmatched junction bases: 10. The CDR3 protein is CASSLRLAEGGTDTQYF. The DNA of the CDR3 is TGTGCCAGCAGCCTACGACTAGCGGAAGGCGGCACAGATACGCAGTATTTT.

This rearrangement joins TRBV5-1 to TRBJ2-5; 9 bases are a match to TRBD1. Germline CDR1 SGHRS, CDR2 YFSETQ. This CDR3 has 15 amino acids. V was pared by 3 bases and J by 5 bases, with 8 bases of the junction left unmatched. The CDR3 DNA reads TGCGCCAGCAGCTCGAATACAGGGGGCGGCGAGACCCAGTACTTC. Its translation: CASSSNTGGGETQYF.

The DNA of the CDR3 is TGTGCCAGCAGGATCCAGGGTGTCGGGCGCTATGGCTACACCTTC. It translates to CASRIQGVGRYGYTF. The chain recombines TRBV6-6 with TRBJ1-2; tentative D call: TRBD1 (5 bases). V was clipped by 6 bases and J by 4 bases, with 18 bases between them. This CDR3 region has 15 residues. Germline assignment: CDR1 MNHNY and CDR2 SVGAGI (reference sequence).

This clonotype was observed a single time. The rearrangement uses TRBV12-3 or TRBV12-4 and TRBJ2-7, with D perhaps matching TRBD2 (7 bases). With the DNA end fitting TRBJ2-1 better, the J assignment may be wrong. CDR3 length equals 13 residues. CDR3 bases: TGTGCCAGCGTTAGAGGGGGGGCCGATGAGCAGTTCTTC. Its protein is CASVRGGADEQFF.

The chain uses TRBV7-8 and TRBJ2-1; TRBD2 matches 10 bases. V shed 5 bases, J shed 7 bases, and the junction held 11 bases outside the gene matches. The germline CDR1 and CDR2 sequences are SGHVS and FQNEAQ. This CDR3 is built from 16 residues. CDR3 coding DNA: TGTGCCAGCAGCCTCGAGCTAGCGGGAGTAAGAAATGAGCAGTTCTTC. It codes for CASSLELAGVRNEQFF. The complete variable domain, with remaining parts taken from reference TRBV7-8 and TRBJ2-1, reads GAGVSQSPRYKVAKRGQDVALRCDPISGHVSLFWYQQALGQGPEFLTYFQNEAQLDKSGLPSDRFFAERPEGSVSTLKIQRTQQEDSAVYLCASSLELAGVRNEQFFGPGTRLTVL.

This sequence joins TRBV29-1 and TRBJ2-4, with D perhaps TRBD2 (5 bases). Trimming took 7 bases from V and 4 from J, leaving 14 bases between them. There are 13 residues in the CDR3. Germline V gene lookup returns CDR1 SQVTM and CDR2 ANQGSEA. For the CDR3, the DNA is TGCAGCGCTGCGGGCAGGTTAAAAAACATTCAGTACTTC. This sequence encodes CSAAGRLKNIQYF. The full variable domain, in which reference TRBV29-1 and TRBJ2-4 provide the parts outside the CDR3, is SAVISQKPSRDICQRGTSLTIQCQVDSQVTMMFWYRQQPGQSLTLIATANQGSEATYESGFVIDKFPISRPNLTFSTLTVSNMSPEDSSIYLCSAAGRLKNIQYFGAGTRLSVL.

The V gene is TRBV29-1, the J gene TRBJ1-1; TRBD1 matches 7 bases. V lost 7 bases and J lost 1; bases outside the gene matches: 6. Germline CDR1 SQVTM, CDR2 ANQGSEA. The CDR3 spans 13 residues. DNA of the CDR3: TGCAGCGCCCAGGGGGGCCGGAACACTGAAGCTTTCTTT. Its translation is CSAQGGRNTEAFF. Together with reference TRBV29-1 and TRBJ1-1, the CDR3 gives the full variable domain: SAVISQKPSRDICQRGTSLTIQCQVDSQVTMMFWYRQQPGQSLTLIATANQGSEATYESGFVIDKFPISRPNLTFSTLTVSNMSPEDSSIYLCSAQGGRNTEAFFGQGTRLTVV.

This clonotype was seen a handful of times. The rearrangement uses TRBV5-1 and TRBJ2-5; a possible D gene is TRBD2 (5 bases). V was clipped by 2 bases and J by 3 bases, with 11 bases between them. Germline CDR1 SGHRS, CDR2 YFSETQ. This CDR3 spans 14 amino acids. CDR3 residues: CASSLEGREETQYF. The DNA for the CDR3 is TGCGCCAGCAGCTTAGAGGGCCGAGAAGAGACCCAGTACTTC.

This rearrangement joins TRBV29-1 to TRBJ2-7, with D perhaps matching TRBD2 (5 bases). Germline V CDR1 and CDR2: SQVTM, ANQGSEA. The CDR3 length is 14 residues. Trimming took 5 bases from V and 7 from J, leaving 21 bases between them. CDR3 nucleotides: TGCAGCGTTCCCCTCCGTGCGGGCTCCCGGGAGCAGTACTTC. This gives the protein CSVPLRAGSREQYF.

This sequence joins TRBV12-3 or TRBV12-4 and TRBJ2-7, with 7 bases fitting TRBD2. Trimming at V came to 3 bases and at J to 6 bases, leaving 8 bases not matched to a gene. The CDR3 extends over 14 amino acids. The CDR3 region has the DNA TGTGCCAGCAGTTTCGGAGCGGCGGGGGTCGAGCAGTACTTC. It encodes CASSFGAAGVEQYF.

This chain connects TRBV5-1 to TRBJ2-1; tentatively, D is TRBD2 (5 bases). Germline V gene sequence: CDR1 SGHRS, CDR2 YFSETQ. V lost 0 bases and J 4 bases, leaving 11 bases between the germline ends. The CDR3 is 15 residues long. This CDR3 reads CASSLDGIPYNEQFF. The CDR3 DNA reads TGCGCCAGCAGCTTGGACGGGATACCTTACAATGAGCAGTTCTTC.

This chain connects TRBV7-9 to TRBJ2-1, with TRBD2 matching over 9 bases. J gave up 9 bases and V 0 bases, and 12 bases lay outside the gene matches. Germline CDR1 and CDR2: SEHNR and FQNEAQ (reference sequence). This CDR3 comprises 17 residues. The CDR3: CASSLAGYSGGRIEQFF. In nucleotides, the CDR3 is TGTGCCAGCAGCTTAGCAGGGTACAGCGGGGGGCGGATTGAGCAGTTCTTC. The full variable domain, completed using reference TRBV7-9 and TRBJ2-1, is DTGVSQNPRHKITKRGQNVTFRCDPISEHNRLYWYRQTLGQGPEFLTYFQNEAQLEKSRLLSDRFSAERPKGSFSTLEIQRTEQGDSAMYLCASSLAGYSGGRIEQFFGPGTRLTVL.

This chain connects TRBV6-4 to TRBJ1-2; 8 nucleotides agree with TRBD1. V trimming: 9 bases; J trimming: 2 bases; junction bases outside the gene matches: 20. Germline CDR1 is MRHNA and CDR2 is SNTAGT. This CDR3 comprises 18 residues. The CDR3 DNA is TGTGCCAGGCCTCTAGGACAGGGAACGTTCCAATGGAACTATGGCTACACCTTC. As protein: CARPLGQGTFQWNYGYTF.

This rearrangement joins TRBV20-1 to TRBJ2-5; tentative D call: TRBD1 (6 bases). The CDR3 loop spans 13 amino acids. CDR1 and CDR2 (germline): DFQATT, SNEGSKA (reference sequence). The V and J ends lost 2 bases and 4 bases respectively, with 11 bases between them. CDR3 region: CSARQGRSETQYF. The CDR3 coding sequence is TGCAGTGCTAGACAGGGGCGCTCAGAGACCCAGTACTTC.

A single count supports this clonotype. V is TRBV20-1 and J is TRBJ2-5, with 11 nucleotides matching TRBD2. The J segment lost 7 bases and the V segment lost 8 bases, leaving 15 bases of the junction unmatched. The CDR3 runs 15 residues. Germline V lookup: CDR1 DFQATT, CDR2 SNEGSKA (reference sequence). The CDR3 is CSCFKGTSGGGTQYF. The CDR3 coding sequence is TGCAGTTGCTTCAAAGGGACTAGCGGTGGAGGGACCCAGTACTTC.

The chain carries TRBV29-1 and TRBJ2-7; TRBD1 matches at 8 bases. CDR1 SQVTM and CDR2 ANQGSEA come from the germline V gene. The CDR3 has 16 amino acids. V trimming: 5 bases; J trimming: 4 bases; junction bases outside the gene matches: 16. CDR3 in DNA: TGCAGCGTTCAACTACTGGACAGGGCGGTCCCTTACGAGCAGTACTTC. Translation: CSVQLLDRAVPYEQYF.

The rearrangement joins TRBV30 to TRBJ2-7; the D gene is possibly TRBD1 (6 bases). Germline values: CDR1 GTSNPN, CDR2 SVGIG (reference sequence). The V end was cut by 4 bases, the J end by 2 bases, with 15 bases between. The CDR3 totals 14 residues. CDR3 sequence (DNA): TGTGCCTGGATGGGGCAGGGGACGCCCTACGAGCAGTACTTC. Encoded protein: CAWMGQGTPYEQYF.